This T cell receptor (beta chain) derives from a study of blood T cell repertoires in COVID-19. The overall study: Nucleic acid was either cDNA or gDNA, and it came from T cells, B-cell-depleted T cells, or PBMCs.

Original processing notes: Estimates of nucleated cell counts were drawn from the amplification of reference gene primers. Data came from immunoSEQ multiplex PCR; TCRdb stores just in-frame clones and leaves some out. That table supplies the V and J calls and clone size; D and trimming were determined from the DNA. The sample lists about 82,000 clones, roughly 80% occurring once. The CDR3 loop spans 15 amino acids. The rearrangement uses TRBV21-1 and TRBJ2-7; TRBD1, the table's D call, lacks a check against the DNA. TRBV21-1 is recorded as a pseudogene. The sequencing sample was made of peripheral blood. The TCR was taken from a middle-aged woman with active or convalescent COVID-19. The CDR3 DNA sequence: TGTGCCAGCGGAGGGACAGGGGGCTTCTCCTACGAGCAGTACTTC. It encodes CASGGTGGFSYEQYF.